A single sample gave rise to the 18 T cell receptor beta chains below, sequenced in a study of T cells after posttransplantation cyclophosphamide. Only in-frame clones appear in the TCRdb table, and some are missing; sequencing was by immunoSEQ multiplex PCR. The sample holds about 8,500 clones, approximately 87% seen once. Busulfan-fludarabine conditioning, marrow transplant, and cyclophosphamide on days +3 and +4 were administered. The source was PBMCs, collected after allogeneic stem cell transplant with posttransplant cyclophosphamide. These receptors were collected from a female patient aged 35-55 years who received an allogeneic stem cell transplant from an unrelated donor, was CMV-positive, and had no GVHD. Some T cells may be the graft donor's.

This sequence joins TRBV5-6 and TRBJ1-4, with 8 bases that match TRBD1. The V segment lost 3 bases and the J segment 0 bases; nucleotides outside the gene matches: 1. The CDR3 has 15 residues. CDR1 is SGHDT, CDR2 YYEEEE, per germline. The DNA for the CDR3 is TGTGCCAGCAGCTCGACAGGGGCAACTAATGAAAAACTGTTTTTT. Its protein product is CASSSTGATNEKLFF.

This rearrangement joins TRBV10-2 to TRBJ2-1; 7 bases line up with TRBD1. Germline V gene data show CDR1 as WSHSY and CDR2 as SAAADI. CDR3 length: 14 residues. With 10 bases clipped from V and 7 bases from J, the junction kept 13 bases outside the gene matches. The CDR3 sequence: CATSRGTPGNEQFF. As DNA, the CDR3 is TGCGCCACTAGCAGGGGGACCCCAGGGAATGAGCAGTTCTTC.

This rearrangement joins TRBV7-9 to TRBJ2-3, with D possibly matching TRBD1 (6 bases). V lost 7 bases, J lost 8 bases, and 16 bases lay in between. This CDR3 has 13 residues. Germline CDR1 SEHNR, CDR2 FQNEAQ (reference sequence). The CDR3 region has the DNA TGTGCCAGCAACAGACAGGTCTCGGGTACGCAGTATTTT. Its protein is CASNRQVSGTQYF.

The CDR3 nucleotides are TGTGCCAGTAGTATAGTCGGTTCCACCGGGGAGCTGTTTTTT. This sequence encodes CASSIVGSTGELFF. The chain links TRBV19 to TRBJ2-2; D gene unclear. Looked up from germline, CDR1 is LNHDA and CDR2 is SQIVND (reference sequence). This CDR3 has 14 residues. V lost 1 base, J lost 4 bases, and 7 bases lay in between. Drawing the rest from reference TRBV19 and TRBJ2-2, the complete variable domain is DGGITQSPKYLFRKEGQNVTLSCEQNLNHDAMYWYRQDPGQGLRLIYYSQIVNDFQKGDIAEGYSVSREKKESFPLTVTSAQKNPTAFYLCASSIVGSTGELFFGEGSRLTVL.

The chain joins TRBV7-2 to TRBJ1-2, with 10 bases lining up with TRBD1. Per the germline V gene, CDR1 is SGHTA and CDR2 is FQGNSA. This CDR3 comprises 15 residues. V dropped 3 bases and J dropped 8; count of bases not matched to a gene: 9. The CDR3 DNA follows: TGTGCCAGCAGCTTTTTGGGGACAGGGGATAAGGGCTACACCTTC. Its translation: CASSFLGTGDKGYTF. Filled out from reference TRBV7-2 and TRBJ1-2, the complete variable domain reads GAGVSQSPSNKVTEKGKDVELRCDPISGHTALYWYRQSLGQGLEFLIYFQGNSAPDKSGLPSDRFSAERTGGSVSTLTIQRTQQEDSAVYLCASSFLGTGDKGYTFGSGTRLTVV.

CDR3 residues: CASSPGGNQPQHF. As DNA, the CDR3 is TGTGCCAGCAGCCCCGGGGGTAATCAGCCCCAGCATTTT. This chain uses TRBV5-5 with TRBJ1-5, with D possibly being TRBD1 (5 bases). This CDR3 is 13 amino acids long. V lost 4 bases and J 4 bases, leaving 9 bases between the germline ends. In germline, CDR1 is SGHKS, CDR2 YYEKEE (reference sequence).

V usage is TRBV2 and J usage is TRBJ1-2; 10 nucleotides line up with TRBD1. V shed 7 bases and J 4 bases; nucleotides not matched to a gene: 6. Germline CDR1 and CDR2: SNHLY and FYNNEI. CDR3 length: 14 residues. The DNA of the CDR3 is TGTGCCAGCACACGACAGGGGGCGGTCTATGGCTACACCTTC. It specifies CASTRQGAVYGYTF.

The CDR3 reads CASSSQSWSNQPQHF. The DNA for the CDR3 is TGTGCCAGCAGCTCCCAGTCCTGGAGCAATCAGCCCCAGCATTTT. The V call is TRBV7-2, the J call TRBJ1-5; D gene uncertain. V was trimmed by 4 bases and J by 1 base, leaving 11 bases between them. Germline loops: CDR1 SGHTA, CDR2 FQGNSA. The CDR3 spans 15 residues.

The chain is built from TRBV7-2 and TRBJ2-3; D remains unclear. Germline CDR1 SGHTA, CDR2 FQGNSA. CDR3 size: 15 residues. The ends were cut back, 3 bases at V and 2 bases at J, with 12 bases in the middle. As DNA, the CDR3 is TGTGCCAGCAGCTTCCGACACGGAATCACAGATACGCAGTATTTT. It specifies CASSFRHGITDTQYF. The full variable domain, with the rest looked up from reference TRBV7-2 and TRBJ2-3, is GAGVSQSPSNKVTEKGKDVELRCDPISGHTALYWYRQSLGQGLEFLIYFQGNSAPDKSGLPSDRFSAERTGGSVSTLTIQRTQQEDSAVYLCASSFRHGITDTQYFGPGTRLTVL.

V usage is TRBV21-1 and J usage is TRBJ1-2; the DNA was not compared with TRBD1, the D call given in the table. TRBV21-1 is tagged as a pseudogene. The CDR3 has 15 amino acids. CDR3 loop: CASSTPGQSNYGYTF. The CDR3, as DNA: TGTGCCAGCAGCACCCCGGGACAGTCGAACTATGGCTACACCTTC.

Only one count was recorded for this clone. The chain couples TRBV6-5 to TRBJ2-3, with 7 nucleotides matching TRBD2. Losses at the gene ends were 5 bases for V and 4 bases for J; bases not matched to a gene: 6. CDR1 and CDR2 (germline): MNHEY, SVGAGI. CDR3 length: 14 amino acids. CDR3 region: CASSILGGADTQYF. The CDR3 DNA sequence: TGTGCCAGCAGTATCCTTGGGGGGGCAGATACGCAGTATTTT.

This chain uses TRBV5-4 with TRBJ2-5, with D maybe TRBD2 (6 bases). The germline V gene encodes CDR1 SGHNT and CDR2 YYREEE (reference sequence). Trimming left V 4 bases short and J 5 bases short, with 12 bases between. CDR3 length: 13 residues. The CDR3 here is CASSGSGGETQYF. DNA of the CDR3: TGTGCCAGCAGCGGTAGTGGAGGGGAGACCCAGTACTTC. Full variable domain (remainder filled in from reference TRBV5-4 and TRBJ2-5): ETGVTQSPTHLIKTRGQQVTLRCSSQSGHNTVSWYQQALGQGPQFIFQYYREEENGRGNFPPRFSGLQFPNYSSELNVNALELDDSALYLCASSGSGGETQYFGPGTRLLVL.

This clone has more than one count but fewer than ten. This chain joins TRBV5-6 and TRBJ2-7; no definite D call. Per germline, CDR1 SGHDT and CDR2 YYEEEE. V lost 0 bases to trimming and J lost 3 bases, with 10 bases between them. The CDR3 sequence is 14 residues long. CDR3 bases: TGTGCCAGCAGCTTGGTGCTGGCAGACTACGAGCAGTACTTC. Amino acid sequence: CASSLVLADYEQYF.

The chain couples TRBV11-2 to TRBJ1-1; D remains unclear. The CDR3 covers 13 residues. Germline-derived CDR1 and CDR2 are SGHAT and FQNNGV. The ends were cut back, 2 bases at V and 3 bases at J, with 7 bases in the middle. The CDR3 coding sequence is TGTGCCAGCAGCTTACGAGGTTACACTGAAGCTTTCTTT. Residues: CASSLRGYTEAFF.

This clone is termed medium-sized. The same CDR3 also results from other DNA sequences found in this sample. V is TRBV27 and J is TRBJ1-2, with D perhaps TRBD1 (5 bases). V lost 5 bases and J lost 4, with 8 bases in between. The CDR3 loop spans 12 amino acids. Germline V gives CDR1 MNHEY, CDR2 SMNVEV (reference sequence). As DNA, the CDR3 is TGTGCCAGCAGTGTCGGGGGCTATGGCTACACCTTC. This sequence encodes CASSVGGYGYTF.

V is TRBV6-1 and J is TRBJ2-7; TRBD2 matches at 7 bases. The V gene end was trimmed by 2 bases and the J gene end by 7 bases; junction bases not matched to a gene: 8. This CDR3 contains 14 residues. Germline CDR1 and CDR2: MNHNS and SASEGT. The CDR3 coding sequence is TGTGCCAGCAGTGAATCCCGGGGGGTGGGTGAGCAGTACTTC. Protein: CASSESRGVGEQYF.

The gene calls are TRBV28 and TRBJ2-3, with D maybe TRBD1 (7 bases). Trimming left V 5 bases short and J 6 bases short, with 15 bases between. Germline CDR1 MDHEN, CDR2 SYDVKM. The CDR3 loop spans 14 amino acids. DNA of the CDR3: TGTGCCAGCAGTCAGGGGGGATTGGGGGATACGCAGTATTTT. Protein: CASSQGGLGDTQYF.

The CDR3 region has the DNA TGTGCCATCAGTGAGAACCCTCGGGGGATCATGGAGACCCAGTACTTC. Translating gives CAISENPRGIMETQYF. The chain carries TRBV10-3 and TRBJ2-5; D possibly corresponds to TRBD2 (6 bases). Germline V lookup: CDR1 ENHRY, CDR2 SYGVKD. This CDR3 is 16 amino acids long. The V end was cut by 2 bases, the J end by 5 bases, with 18 bases between.